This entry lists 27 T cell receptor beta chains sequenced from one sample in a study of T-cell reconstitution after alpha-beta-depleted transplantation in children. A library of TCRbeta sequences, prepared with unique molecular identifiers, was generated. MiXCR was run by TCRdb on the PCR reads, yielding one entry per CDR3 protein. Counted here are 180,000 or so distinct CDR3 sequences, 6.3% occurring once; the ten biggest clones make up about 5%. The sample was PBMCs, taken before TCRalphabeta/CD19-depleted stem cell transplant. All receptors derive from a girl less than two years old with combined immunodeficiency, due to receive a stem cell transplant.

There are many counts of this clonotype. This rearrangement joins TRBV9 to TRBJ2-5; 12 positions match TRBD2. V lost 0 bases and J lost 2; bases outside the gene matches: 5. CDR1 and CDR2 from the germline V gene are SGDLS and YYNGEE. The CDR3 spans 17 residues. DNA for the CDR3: TGTGCCAGCAGCGTAGAAACTAGCGGGGGGCCTCAAGAGACCCAGTACTTC. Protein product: CASSVETSGGPQETQYF.

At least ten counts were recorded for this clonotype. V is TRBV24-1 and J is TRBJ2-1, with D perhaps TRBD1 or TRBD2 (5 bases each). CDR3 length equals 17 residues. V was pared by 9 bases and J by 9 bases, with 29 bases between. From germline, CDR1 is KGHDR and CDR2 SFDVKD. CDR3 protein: CATQLISVLLTRGEQFF. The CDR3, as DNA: TGTGCCACCCAGCTAATTTCTGTCCTCTTAACTAGGGGTGAGCAGTTCTTC.

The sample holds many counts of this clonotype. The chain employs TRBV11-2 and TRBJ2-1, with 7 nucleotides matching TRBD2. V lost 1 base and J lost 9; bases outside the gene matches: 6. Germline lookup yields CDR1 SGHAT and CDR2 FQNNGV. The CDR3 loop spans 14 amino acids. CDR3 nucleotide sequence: TGTGCCAGCAGCTTAGTAGCGGGTCGCGGTGAGCAGTTCTTC. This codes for CASSLVAGRGEQFF.

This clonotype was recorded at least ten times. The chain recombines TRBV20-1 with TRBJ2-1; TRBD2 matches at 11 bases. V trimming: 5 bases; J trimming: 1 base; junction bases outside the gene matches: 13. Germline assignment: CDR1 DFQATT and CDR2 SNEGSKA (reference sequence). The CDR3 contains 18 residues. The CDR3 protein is CSAHRRLAGFKSYNEQFF. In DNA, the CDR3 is TGCAGTGCTCATAGGAGACTAGCGGGATTTAAGTCCTACAATGAGCAGTTCTTC.

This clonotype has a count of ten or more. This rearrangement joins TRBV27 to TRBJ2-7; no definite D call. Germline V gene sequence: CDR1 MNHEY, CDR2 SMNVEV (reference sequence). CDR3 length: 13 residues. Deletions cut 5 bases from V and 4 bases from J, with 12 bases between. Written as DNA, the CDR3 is TGTGCCAGCAGTCAGCAGGTATTGTACGAGCAGTACTTC. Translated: CASSQQVLYEQYF.

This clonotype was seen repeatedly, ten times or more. The CDR3 here is CSVEKGANQETQYF. CDR3 nucleotide sequence: TGCAGCGTTGAAAAGGGGGCGAACCAAGAGACCCAGTACTTC. V usage is TRBV29-1 and J usage is TRBJ2-5; 7 positions match TRBD1. Per germline, CDR1 SQVTM and CDR2 ANQGSEA. The CDR3 sequence is 14 residues long. The junction had 3 bases not matched to a gene; V was cut back by 2 bases and J by 0 bases.

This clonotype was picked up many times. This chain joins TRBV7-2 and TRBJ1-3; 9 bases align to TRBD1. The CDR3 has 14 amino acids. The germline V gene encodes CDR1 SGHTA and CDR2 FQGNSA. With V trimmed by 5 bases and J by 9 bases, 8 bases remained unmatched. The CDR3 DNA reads TGTGCCAGCAGCGCACAGGGGGCGGGTGGCACCATATATTTT. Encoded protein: CASSAQGAGGTIYF.

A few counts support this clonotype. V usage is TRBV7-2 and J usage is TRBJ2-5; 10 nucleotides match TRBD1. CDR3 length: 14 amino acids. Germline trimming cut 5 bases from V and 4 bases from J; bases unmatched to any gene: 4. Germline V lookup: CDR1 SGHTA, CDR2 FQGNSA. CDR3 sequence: CASSETGGLETQYF. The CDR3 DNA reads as TGTGCCAGCAGCGAGACAGGGGGCCTAGAGACCCAGTACTTC. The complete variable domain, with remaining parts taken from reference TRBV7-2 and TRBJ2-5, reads GAGVSQSPSNKVTEKGKDVELRCDPISGHTALYWYRQSLGQGLEFLIYFQGNSAPDKSGLPSDRFSAERTGGSVSTLTIQRTQQEDSAVYLCASSETGGLETQYFGPGTRLLVL.

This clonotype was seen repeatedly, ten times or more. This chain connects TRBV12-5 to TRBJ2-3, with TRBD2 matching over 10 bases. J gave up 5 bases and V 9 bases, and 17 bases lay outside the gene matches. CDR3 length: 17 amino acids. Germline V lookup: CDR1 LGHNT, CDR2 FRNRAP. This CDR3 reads CASPPPPLAGFEDTQYF. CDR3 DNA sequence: TGTGCTAGCCCCCCCCCACCACTAGCGGGGTTCGAAGATACGCAGTATTTT. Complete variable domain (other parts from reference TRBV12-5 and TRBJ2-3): DARVTQTPRHKVTEMGQEVTMRCQPILGHNTVFWYRQTMMQGLELLAYFRNRAPLDDSGMPKDRFSAEMPDATLATLKIQPSEPRDSAVYFCASPPPPLAGFEDTQYFGPGTRLTVL.

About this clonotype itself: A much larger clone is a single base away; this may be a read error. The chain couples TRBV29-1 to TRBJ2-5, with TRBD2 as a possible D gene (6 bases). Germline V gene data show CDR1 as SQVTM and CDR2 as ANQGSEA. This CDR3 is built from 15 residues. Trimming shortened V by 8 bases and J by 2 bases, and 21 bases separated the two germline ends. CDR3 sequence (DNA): TGCAGCTCCCGAATCGGGGGAGGTCCACAAGAGACCCAGTACTTC. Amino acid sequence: CSSRIGGGPQETQYF.

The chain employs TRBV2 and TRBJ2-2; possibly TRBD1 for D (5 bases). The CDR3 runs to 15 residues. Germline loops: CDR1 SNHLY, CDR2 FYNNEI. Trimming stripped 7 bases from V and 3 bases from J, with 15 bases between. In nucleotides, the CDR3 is TGTGCCAGCACCCGAAACCAGGGTTACACCGGGGAGCTGTTTTTT. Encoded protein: CASTRNQGYTGELFF.

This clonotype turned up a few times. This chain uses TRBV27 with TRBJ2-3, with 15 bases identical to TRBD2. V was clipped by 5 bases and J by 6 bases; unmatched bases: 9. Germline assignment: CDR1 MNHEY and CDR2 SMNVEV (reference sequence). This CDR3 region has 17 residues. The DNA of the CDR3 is TGTGCCAGCAGTCCCAGGACTAGCGGGAGGGCCGGTGATACGCAGTATTTT. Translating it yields CASSPRTSGRAGDTQYF.

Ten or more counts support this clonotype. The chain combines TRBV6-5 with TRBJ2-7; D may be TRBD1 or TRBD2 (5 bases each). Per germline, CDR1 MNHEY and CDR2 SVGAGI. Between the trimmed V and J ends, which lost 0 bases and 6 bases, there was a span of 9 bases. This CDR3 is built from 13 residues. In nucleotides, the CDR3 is TGTGCCAGCAGTTACTCAGCTGGGGGCGAGCAGTACTTC. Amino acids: CASSYSAGGEQYF.

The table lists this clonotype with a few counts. This CDR3 reads CASSDSRDYEQYF. DNA of the CDR3: TGTGCCAGCAGTGATTCCAGAGACTACGAGCAGTACTTC. The chain couples TRBV6-1 to TRBJ2-7; D is uncertain. The CDR3 is 13 amino acids. Germline CDR1 and CDR2: MNHNS and SASEGT. V shed 3 bases and J shed 3 bases, with 9 bases lying between them.

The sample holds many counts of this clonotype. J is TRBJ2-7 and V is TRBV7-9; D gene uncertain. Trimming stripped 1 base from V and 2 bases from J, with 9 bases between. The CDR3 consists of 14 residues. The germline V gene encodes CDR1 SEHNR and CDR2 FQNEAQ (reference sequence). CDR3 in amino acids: CASSLVPGTYEQYF. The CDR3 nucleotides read TGTGCCAGCAGCTTAGTTCCCGGAACCTACGAGCAGTACTTC.

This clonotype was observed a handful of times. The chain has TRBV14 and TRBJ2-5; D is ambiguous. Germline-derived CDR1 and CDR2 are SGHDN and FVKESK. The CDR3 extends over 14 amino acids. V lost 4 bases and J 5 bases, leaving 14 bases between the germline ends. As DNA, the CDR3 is TGTGCCAGCAGCCGTTCGGACCACGCGGAGACCCAGTACTTC. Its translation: CASSRSDHAETQYF.

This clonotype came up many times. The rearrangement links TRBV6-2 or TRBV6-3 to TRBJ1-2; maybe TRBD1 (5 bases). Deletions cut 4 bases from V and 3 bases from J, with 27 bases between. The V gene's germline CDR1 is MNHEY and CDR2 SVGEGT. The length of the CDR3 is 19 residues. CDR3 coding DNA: TGTGCCAGCAGTTCCATGGCAGTTACTCTCCGAGGGGTGGACTATGGCTACACCTTC. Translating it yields CASSSMAVTLRGVDYGYTF.

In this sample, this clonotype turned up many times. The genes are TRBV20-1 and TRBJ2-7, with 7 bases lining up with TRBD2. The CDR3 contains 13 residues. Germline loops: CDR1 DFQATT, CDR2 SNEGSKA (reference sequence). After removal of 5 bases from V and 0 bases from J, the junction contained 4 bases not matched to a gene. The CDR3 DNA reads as TGCAGTGCTTGGGGGGGTAGCTCCTACGAGCAGTACTTC. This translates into CSAWGGSSYEQYF.

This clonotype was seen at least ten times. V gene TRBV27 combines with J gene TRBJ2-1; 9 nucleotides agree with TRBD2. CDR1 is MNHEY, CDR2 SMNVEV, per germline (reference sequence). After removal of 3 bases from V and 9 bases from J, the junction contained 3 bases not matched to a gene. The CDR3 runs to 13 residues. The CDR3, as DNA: TGTGCCAGCAGTTTGTTACTAGCGGGTGAGCAGTTCTTC. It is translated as CASSLLLAGEQFF.

This CDR3 reads CASSGLGQVSYEQYF. The CDR3 coding sequence is TGTGCCAGCAGCGGCCTTGGGCAGGTCTCCTACGAGCAGTACTTC. The genes are TRBV2 and TRBJ2-7; D not certain. There are 15 residues in the CDR3. Germline V gives CDR1 SNHLY, CDR2 FYNNEI. Trimming left V 6 bases short and J 0 bases short, with 15 bases between. The full variable domain, in which reference TRBV2 and TRBJ2-7 provide the parts outside the CDR3, is EPEVTQTPSHQVTQMGQEVILRCVPISNHLYFYWYRQILGQKVEFLVSFYNNEISEKSEIFDDQFSVERPDGSNFTLKIRSTKLEDSAMYFCASSGLGQVSYEQYFGPGTRLTVT.

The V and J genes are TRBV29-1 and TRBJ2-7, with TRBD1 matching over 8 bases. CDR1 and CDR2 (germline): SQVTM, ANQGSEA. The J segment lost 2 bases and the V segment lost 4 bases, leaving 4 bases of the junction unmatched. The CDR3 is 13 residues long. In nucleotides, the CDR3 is TGCAGCGTTGTGACAGGGGATGCCTACGAGCAGTACTTC. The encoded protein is CSVVTGDAYEQYF.

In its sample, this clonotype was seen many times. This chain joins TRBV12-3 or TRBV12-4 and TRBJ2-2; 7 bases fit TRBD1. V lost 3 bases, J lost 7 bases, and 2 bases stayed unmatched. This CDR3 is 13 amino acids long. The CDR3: CASSLTGNGELFF. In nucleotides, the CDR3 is TGTGCCAGCAGTTTGACAGGGAACGGGGAGCTGTTTTTT.

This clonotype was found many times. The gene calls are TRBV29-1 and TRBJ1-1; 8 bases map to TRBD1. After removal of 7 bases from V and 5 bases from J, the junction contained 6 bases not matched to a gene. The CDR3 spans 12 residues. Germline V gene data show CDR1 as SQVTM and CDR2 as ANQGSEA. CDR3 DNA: TGCAGCGCCACAGGGGGGATGACTGAAGCTTTCTTT. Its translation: CSATGGMTEAFF.

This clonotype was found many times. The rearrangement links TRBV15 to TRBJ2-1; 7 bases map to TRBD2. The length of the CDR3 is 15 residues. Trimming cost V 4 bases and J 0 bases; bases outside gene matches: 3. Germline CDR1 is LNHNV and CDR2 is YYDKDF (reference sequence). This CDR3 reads CATSTRGSSYNEQFF. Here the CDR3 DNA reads TGTGCCACCAGCACGCGGGGGAGCTCCTACAATGAGCAGTTCTTC. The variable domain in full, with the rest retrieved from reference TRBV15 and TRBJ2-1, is DAMVIQNPRYQVTQFGKPVTLSCSQTLNHNVMYWYQQKSSQAPKLLFHYYDKDFNNEADTPDNFQSRRPNTSFCFLDIRSPGLGDTAMYLCATSTRGSSYNEQFFGPGTRLTVL.

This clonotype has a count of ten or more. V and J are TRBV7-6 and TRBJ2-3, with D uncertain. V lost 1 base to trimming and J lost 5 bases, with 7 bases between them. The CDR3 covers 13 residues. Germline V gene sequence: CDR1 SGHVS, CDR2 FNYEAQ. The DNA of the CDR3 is TGTGCCAGCAGCTTAGTTCGAGGAGATACGCAGTATTTT. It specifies CASSLVRGDTQYF.

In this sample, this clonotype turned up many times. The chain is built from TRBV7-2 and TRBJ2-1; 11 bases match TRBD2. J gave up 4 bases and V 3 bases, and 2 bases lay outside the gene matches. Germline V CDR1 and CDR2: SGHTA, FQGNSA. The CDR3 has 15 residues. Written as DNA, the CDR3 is TGTGCCAGCAGCTTCGCTAGCGGGAGGTACAATGAGCAGTTCTTC. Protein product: CASSFASGRYNEQFF.

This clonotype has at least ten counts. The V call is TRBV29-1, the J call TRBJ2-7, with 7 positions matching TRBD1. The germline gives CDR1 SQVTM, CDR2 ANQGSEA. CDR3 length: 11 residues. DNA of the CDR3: TGCGGTAGGGACAGCTCCTACGAGCAGTACTTC. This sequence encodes CGRDSSYEQYF.